Sequencing of this T cell receptor beta chain was carried out in a study of blood T cell repertoires in COVID-19. The wider study: From the United States, Italy and Spain came samples of acute and convalescent COVID-19. The cDNA or gDNA used as material had been derived from T cells, B-cell-depleted T cells, or PBMCs.

The authors' processing: For nucleated cells, counts were estimated from reference gene primer amplification. Libraries were prepared by immunoSEQ multiplex PCR; TCRdb keeps only in-frame clonotypes and omits some of them. The DNA gave D and trimming, while V, J and clone size come from that table. The repertoire consists of about 200,000 clones, with 80% to 85% occurring once and the leading ten covering 27%. Germline V gives CDR1 SGHDN, CDR2 FVKESK. The length of the CDR3 is 15 residues. The trim removed 4 bases at V and 2 bases at J, leaving 1 base unmatched. This TCR derives from a man between 35 and 55 years old with acute or convalescent COVID-19. Sequencing was carried out using peripheral blood. This chain links TRBV14 with TRBJ2-3; TRBD2 matches 12 bases. CDR3 sequence: CASSRTSGNTDTQYF. The CDR3 nucleotides read TGTGCCAGCAGCCGGACTAGCGGGAACACAGATACGCAGTATTTT.